Included here is one T cell receptor (beta chain) sequence, with context. Its specificity is not known. V was cut by 3 bases and J by 0 bases, with 8 bases left in between. Germline V gene data show CDR1 as KGHSH and CDR2 as LQKENI. CDR3 length equals 14 residues. This entry belongs to a study of cytotoxic CD8 clonotypes in ibrutinib-treated CLL. Findings and caveats of the study: Public clonotypes were uncommon and contracted or stayed stable on treatment.

Method: immunoSEQ multiplex PCR; TCRdb's copy keeps in-frame clones and lacks some. The data show roughly 180,000 clones, approximately 84% seen once. The receptor's source is a human donor with chronic lymphocytic leukemia. Specimen: PBMCs, collected after 24 months of ibrutinib treatment. The chain recombines TRBV18 with TRBJ1-1; possible D gene TRBD1, 5 bases. In nucleotides, the CDR3 is TGTGCCAGCTCACCCAGGGAGATGAACACTGAAGCTTTCTTT. It yields the protein CASSPREMNTEAFF.